This TCR beta chain stems from a study of cytomegalovirus exposure and HLA in healthy donors (dated by TCRdb to 2015 to 2018). Notes on the research overall: In an earlier analysis of under 750 of the donors, 276 Gb of sequence data and some 100 million unique TCR beta sequences from roughly 190 million T cells were reported. An early release that covered more than 550 HLA-typed donors contained approximately 290 gigabases of sequencing data and approximately 85 million unique TCR sequences. The genetic ancestry cluster associated with self-reported Caucasian donors included over 80% of the approximately 410 genotyped donors. The study aimed to test whether cataloging public T cell receptors could reveal signatures of past pathogen exposure. The T cell repertoires of some 700 subjects were profiled by immunosequencing and related to cytomegalovirus serostatus. A separate validation cohort of about 110 different subjects was used in addition to the approximately 640-subject first cohort. To predict cytomegalovirus infection status, the study brought together high-throughput TCR immunosequencing, statistical association of individual TCRs with disease status, and machine learning. To study patterns of TCR occurrence, a later analysis re-analyzed previously published TCR beta repertoires from just over 650 donors and added high-resolution HLA genotyping. The later analysis used no new phenotypic data to find candidate immune exposures, relying instead on TCR beta sequences and their occurrence across donors. In an earlier analysis of 587 of the donors, high-throughput TCR beta sequencing was used to judge whether each TCR beta V gene segment behaved as functional or pseudogenic. Donor age, sex, ethnicity and CMV serostatus were compiled alongside the repertoire data. A later genetic analysis took genome-wide SNP genotypes for about three fifths of the 666 donors and used that subset as a discovery cohort. Every discovery cohort repertoire had been produced on one sequencing platform. HLA typing covered class I and class II loci at four-digit resolution. Typing coverage differed by locus: A, B, C, DRB1 and DQB1 were typed in about 620-640 donors, DQA1 in about 510, DPA1 in 600 to 610, and DPB1 in 450 to 480. Roughly 5 DR-DQ haplotypes were handled as single units for association and clustering, since linkage in the cohort was strong. On average, about 240,000 unique TCR beta nucleotide sequences were sequenced per donor among 398 genotyped donors of the cohort, with 15% to 20% of those sequences being non-productive.

The library was obtained by the immunoSEQ multiplex PCR assay. The multiplex PCR relied on a mix of 60 forward primers for TCR Vbeta segments and 13 reverse primers for TCR Jbeta segments. A multiplex PCR assay on genomic DNA amplified the CDR3 region of rearranged TCR beta genes. On the Illumina HiSeq System, the amplified TCR beta libraries were sequenced as 87-base-pair reads. The authors' analysis ran thus. A later analysis tallied roughly 76 million unique TCR beta chains across the 666 repertoires, and approximately 12 million of those chains were shared by two or more donors. To remove PCR and sequencing errors, raw reads were error-corrected and collapsed into unique sequences using a nearest-neighbor algorithm that merged closely related sequences. To assign V, D and J gene segments, CDR3 sequences were aligned to IMGT reference sequences. For a sequence to be retained, a match of at least six nucleotides to both a V gene segment and a J gene segment was required. A rearrangement was called productive if the CDR3 had no stop codons and remained in frame with V and J, and every other rearrangement was called non-productive. Following IMGT convention, CDR3 was defined as the stretch from the second conserved V-encoded cysteine to the conserved J-encoded phenylalanine. Sequences without an unambiguous match to a single V gene segment were excluded from the earlier analysis of about 640 of the donors. An earlier analysis of approximately 590 of the donors called V segments functional above 56.7% productive rearrangements and segregating when the between-donor standard deviation exceeded 5%. To diagnose cytomegalovirus status from the catalog of TCR beta chain sequences, a statistical classification framework was built. In a later analysis, V and J genes were assigned by comparing TCR nucleotide sequences against IMGT/GENE-DB human TR gene sequences. Using the TCRdist pipeline, a later analysis assigned CDR3 sequences along with most-parsimonious VDJ recombination scenarios. A later analysis defined each TCR beta chain by its CDR3 amino acid sequence plus V-gene family, and excluded reads lacking a unique V-gene family. In a later analysis, approximately 640 highly shared, low-generation-probability nucleotide sequences were removed to address suspected cross-contamination and a sequencing artifact. In a later analysis, a clonal expansion index was calculated for each public chain from normalized within-repertoire ranks of inferred template counts. Generation probabilities in a later analysis came from a VDJ recombination model fitted to out-of-frame rearrangements, and those results were checked against IGoR. A later analysis scored TCR-TCR, TCR-HLA and TCR-CMV co-occurrence with hypergeometric tests, applying a repertoire-size bias correction to TCR pairs. A later analysis estimated false discovery rates by permuting HLA or CMV assignments 20 times. In a later analysis, co-occurring TCRs were grouped using DBSCAN, with TCRdist sequence similarity added in when clustering inside HLA-allele-positive subsets. Repertoires with fewer than 30,000 or more than 120,000 public chains, plus five repertoires with anomalous nucleotide sharing, were excluded from co-occurrence clustering. Imported from immuneACCESS, the table was reduced by TCRdb to in-frame sequences with V and J called. These copies leave out some clones; in studies compared against another copy, an unresolved V gene accounts for under half, and the cause of the remainder is not known. The DNA gave D and trimming, while V, J and clone size come from that table. The sample includes 150,000 to 200,000 clones, with about 77% observed a single time. The top ten constitute less than 10% of the sample.

The research as a whole found: According to the authors, the approach could potentially be generalized to other disease states and immunological phenotypes. In a later analysis, most CMV-associated TCR beta chains were found to appear HLA-restricted, with HLA associations seemingly driven largely by CMV exposure. Compared with equally common non-associated chains, HLA-associated TCR beta chains in a later analysis were more clonally expanded and had lower generation probabilities. Cytomegalovirus status was reported to be diagnosed by the classifier with high specificity and sensitivity in both the original and validation cohorts. A later genetic analysis associated a missense DCLRE1C variant with V-gene and J-gene trimming of TCR beta chains, and an independent cohort replicated the association. Because counts were too low, about 18 rarely observed V segments, including chromosome 9 orphons, were excluded from the earlier analysis of fewer than 650 of the donors. A later analysis found that TCR association rates varied across HLA loci, with DRB1 alleles showing the most associated TCRs and HLA-C alleles the fewest. Strong co-occurrence of HLA alleles, especially DR and DQ, made assigning TCR associations to individual alleles difficult. At a false discovery rate of 0.05, a later analysis linked some 18,000 TCR beta sequences to specific HLA alleles. The study gave a list of under 200 TCR beta chains associated with cytomegalovirus. A further reported finding was that TCR beta sequences accurately predicted the HLA-A and HLA-B alleles for most subjects in the first cohort. Because some donors lacked HLA typing at each locus, the association tests relied only on the typed subset. While some public TCRs were present in many individuals, most TCR sequences turned up only very rarely across donors. According to a later genetic analysis, donors in an Asian-associated ancestry cluster had fewer N-insertions in productive TCRs than the approximately 700-donor mean. Presence/absence analyses assumed roughly uniform sequencing depth across donors, an assumption that may not hold. For the cohort, immune exposure information was limited to CMV serostatus. According to a later analysis, parvovirus B19, influenza, CMV and Epstein-Barr virus appeared linked to several top co-occurrence clusters. In an earlier analysis of over 550 of the donors, most TCR beta V segments were observed in productive rearrangements about 90% or about 30% of the time, broadly matching IMGT annotations. In vitro tests confirmed that a few of the cytomegalovirus-associated TCR beta chains recognize cytomegalovirus antigens. Only TCR beta chains were sequenced in this cohort, and the absence of alpha or paired-chain data limited detectable features. Correlated functional status among segregating V segments might be attributable to linkage disequilibrium, but an unknown experimental factor could not be ruled out. A cluster of highly shared sequence variants was judged likely to be a technical artifact of the sequencing pipeline.

The cohort comprised some 680 healthy bone marrow donors. Cohort members were all nominally healthy when sampled, although unrecorded immune exposures were likely present. The donor was CMV seropositive and was included in the group of 289 seropositive cohort members. A peripheral blood sample was collected from each donor, and TCR beta sequencing was performed on peripheral blood mononuclear cells. The Qiagen DNeasy Blood Extraction Kit was used to extract genomic DNA from the blood cell samples. In the case of this clone: Its antigen target is currently unknown. No base-level quality is on record; no much larger clone is a single base apart.

The sequence was collected from a man aged 18 to 35 in good health and CMV-seropositive. Sequenced material: PBMCs.

The CDR3 sequence is CASSPIQGNTEAFF. The DNA sequence follows: TGTGCCAGCAGCCCAATACAGGGGAACACTGAAGCTTTCTTT. The rearrangement combines TRBV6-6 with TRBJ1-1; the D gene is possibly TRBD1, with 6 bases matching. V loses 6 bases, J loses 1 base, and the germline ends lie 12 bases apart. CDR1 is given as MNHNY and CDR2 as SVGAGI, both from the germline V gene (reference sequence). Including cysteine and phenylalanine, the CDR3 has 14 amino acids. The kept DNA is CDR3 alone, 42 bases in frame from the first base.